This TCR beta chain was recovered during a study of T cell clones after liver transplantation. Study outcomes and limitations: A larger donor-reactive than third-party decline suggested partial antigen-specific deletion. The donor-reactive repertoire was only partly measurable in two subjects, lacking donor cells. Migration into the graft, not deletion, may explain lost graft donor-reactive T cells.

Comments on this clone: What it recognizes is unknown.

Clones were sequenced by immunoSEQ multiplex PCR, and TCRdb holds only the in-frame ones, with some missing. Among some 23,000 clones listed, more than 60% were seen once. The source material was CD4+ T cells from blood, sampled before liver transplant. This TCR derives from a human donor who received a liver transplant.

The CDR3 protein is CASSQEQRNTEAFF. CDR3 coding DNA: TGTGCCAGCTCACAAGAACAGAGGAACACTGAAGCTTTCTTT. The J gene is TRBJ1-1, the V gene TRBV18; D uncertain. This CDR3 is built from 14 residues. Trimming stripped 4 bases from V and 1 base from J, with 10 bases between. Germline CDR1 KGHSH, CDR2 LQKENI.